These T cell receptor beta chains were read from a single sample in a study of blood T cell repertoires in COVID-19. Profiling relied on immunoSEQ multiplex PCR, and the TCRdb table lists in-frame clones only, not all of them. The data hold 200,000 to 250,000 clones, with roughly 84% observed a single time. The sequenced sample was peripheral blood. These receptors originate from a woman aged 45-65 years with acute or convalescent COVID-19. Both conserved end residues are part of each CDR3. A D gene is named only where the DNA matches it firmly. Where a row states a size, it is once, few, many or the class of an expanded clone; other rows omit it.

-,TRBV2,TRBJ1-2,-,CASTKRTGNYGYTF,TGTGCCAGTACGAAAAGAACGGGGAACTATGGCTACACCTTC
-,TRBV10-1,TRBJ2-5,-,CASSESIPIRKLQETQYF,TGCGCCAGCAGTGAGTCGATTCCCATCAGGAAGCTCCAAGAGACCCAGTACTTC
-,TRBV19,TRBJ1-6,TRBD1,CASSPVDRGRPSPLHF,TGTGCCAGTAGTCCAGTAGACAGGGGTCGTCCCTCACCCCTCCACTTT
few,TRBV5-1,TRBJ1-4,-,CASSMQAATNEKLFF,TGCGCCAGCAGTATGCAGGCTGCAACTAATGAAAAACTGTTTTTT
-,TRBV19,TRBJ2-3,TRBD1,CASSRGQGVGTDTQYF,TGTGCCAGTAGTAGGGGACAGGGCGTTGGCACAGATACGCAGTATTTT
-,TRBV4-1,TRBJ2-7,TRBD2,CASSLAGGPPYEQYF,TGCGCCAGCAGCCTAGCGGGAGGCCCCCCCTACGAGCAGTACTTC
-,TRBV4-1,TRBJ2-5,TRBD2,CASSQGLAGYETQYF,TGCGCCAGCAGCCAAGGGCTAGCGGGGTATGAGACCCAGTACTTC
-,TRBV30,TRBJ2-2,TRBD2,CAWRGSSGTNTGELFF,TGTGCCTGGAGGGGGAGTAGCGGGACCAACACCGGGGAGCTGTTTTTT
-,TRBV5-1,TRBJ2-7,TRBD2,CASSPTSGGLVDEQYF,TGCGCCAGCAGCCCAACTAGCGGGGGTTTGGTAGACGAGCAGTACTTC
-,TRBV5-1,TRBJ1-1,-,CASSLGQFAKAFF,TGCGCCAGCAGCTTGGGACAGTTCGCAAAAGCTTTCTTT
-,TRBV27,TRBJ2-2,-,CASSWTDSTGELFF,TGTGCCAGCTCCTGGACAGACTCGACCGGGGAGCTGTTTTTT
-,TRBV2,TRBJ1-5,TRBD1,CASSGTVSLYSNQPQHF,TGTGCCAGCTCCGGGACAGTCTCTCTTTATAGCAATCAGCCCCAGCATTTT
-,TRBV14,TRBJ2-1,-,CASSHLYAGQSSYNEQFF,TGTGCCAGCAGCCACCTATATGCGGGACAGTCTTCCTACAATGAGCAGTTCTTC
-,TRBV11-2,TRBJ1-1,-,CASSLGQSSGAFF,TGTGCCAGCAGCCTAGGACAGTCCTCTGGAGCTTTCTTT
-,TRBV10-2,TRBJ2-2,TRBD1,CASMWDRNTGELFF,TGCGCCAGCATGTGGGACAGGAACACCGGGGAGCTGTTTTTT
-,TRBV13,TRBJ1-1,TRBD1,CASSSGQGFSEAFF,TGTGCCAGCAGCTCGGGACAGGGGTTTTCTGAAGCTTTCTTT
-,TRBV7-2,TRBJ1-4,-,CASSPRAGEKLFF,TGTGCCAGCAGCCCCCGGGCGGGTGAAAAACTGTTTTTT
-,TRBV19,TRBJ1-2,-,CASSGQTRYGYTF,TGTGCCAGTAGTGGGCAAACAAGATACGGCTACACCTTC
-,TRBV30,TRBJ2-6,-,CACNRRGAGANVLTF,TGTGCCTGTAACAGGAGGGGAGCTGGGGCCAACGTCCTGACTTTC
-,TRBV6-1,TRBJ2-2,-,CASSEQGGVTGELFF,TGTGCCAGCAGTGAACAGGGAGGCGTCACCGGGGAGCTGTTTTTT
-,TRBV6-6,TRBJ1-1,-,CASSYSAFTEAFF,TGTGCCAGCAGTTACTCGGCATTCACTGAAGCTTTCTTT
-,TRBV28,TRBJ2-6,TRBD1,CASTLRQGAEGANVLTF,TGTGCCAGCACCCTTAGACAGGGGGCGGAGGGGGCCAACGTCCTGACTTTC
-,TRBV6-2/TRBV6-3,TRBJ2-2,TRBD2,CASSYSAGDTGELFF,TGTGCCAGCAGTTACTCTGCGGGGGACACCGGGGAGCTGTTTTTT
once,TRBV24-1,TRBJ2-1,TRBD1,CATSEWDSSYNEQFF,TGTGCCACCAGTGAGTGGGACAGCTCCTACAATGAGCAGTTCTTC
-,TRBV7-9,TRBJ1-5,TRBD1,CASSLGQGGDQPQHF,TGTGCCAGCAGCTTAGGACAGGGTGGGGATCAGCCCCAGCATTTT
-,TRBV4-3,TRBJ1-5,-,CASSRGLNQPQHF,TGCGCCAGCAGCCGGGGCCTAAATCAGCCCCAGCATTTT
-,TRBV5-5,TRBJ2-7,TRBD2,CASTKGLAGLSSYEQYF,TGTGCCAGCACCAAGGGACTAGCGGGCCTGAGCTCCTACGAGCAGTACTTC
few,TRBV25-1,TRBJ2-3,TRBD1,CASSAPSTGITDTQYF,TGTGCCAGCAGTGCCCCCTCGACAGGGATCACAGATACGCAGTATTTT
-,TRBV11-3,TRBJ2-1,TRBD2,CASSPWGGGSGEQFF,TGTGCCAGCAGCCCATGGGGCGGGGGTAGTGGTGAGCAGTTCTTC
-,TRBV28,TRBJ1-5,TRBD1,CASSLGDRGSRNQPQHF,TGTGCCAGCAGTTTAGGGGACAGGGGGTCGCGCAATCAGCCCCAGCATTTT
-,TRBV6-4,TRBJ2-1,TRBD2,CASSAWGTSGTNEQFF,TGTGCCAGCAGTGCATGGGGGACTAGCGGGACCAATGAGCAGTTCTTC
-,TRBV6-1,TRBJ1-2,-,CASSERGTSYGYTF,TGTGCCAGCAGTGAGAGGGGGACCTCCTATGGCTACACCTTC
-,TRBV4-2,TRBJ2-3,TRBD2,CASSGSGISDTQYF,TGTGCCAGCAGCGGGAGCGGGATTTCAGATACGCAGTATTTT
-,TRBV4-3,TRBJ2-3,TRBD2,CASSRERGEVDTQYF,TGCGCCAGCAGCCGTGAGCGGGGGGAGGTAGATACGCAGTATTTT
-,TRBV12-3/TRBV12-4,TRBJ1-1,-,CASSLVIDTEAFF,TGTGCCAGCAGTTTAGTTATAGACACTGAAGCTTTCTTT
few,TRBV7-9,TRBJ1-4,TRBD1,CASSLGQGNEKLFF,TGTGCCAGCAGCTTGGGACAGGGTAATGAAAAACTGTTTTTT
-,TRBV7-2,TRBJ2-7,-,CASSRTTVIAYEQYF,TGTGCCAGCAGCCGTACGACAGTAATAGCCTACGAGCAGTACTTC
-,TRBV24-1,TRBJ1-2,TRBD1,CATSDTGGYGYTF,TGTGCCACCAGTGATACAGGGGGCTATGGCTACACCTTC
-,TRBV27,TRBJ2-7,-,CASSLPSTTGIGEQYF,TGTGCCAGCAGCCTCCCCTCTACCACAGGAATAGGCGAGCAGTACTTC
-,TRBV28,TRBJ2-3,-,CASSNYRKTDTQYF,TGTGCCAGCAGTAACTACAGGAAAACAGATACGCAGTATTTT
-,TRBV14,TRBJ1-2,-,CASSQNTGRQGGYTF,TGTGCCAGCAGCCAAAATACAGGGCGACAAGGTGGCTACACCTTC
few,TRBV7-8,TRBJ1-2,TRBD1,CASSQGQVNSYGYTF,TGTGCCAGCAGCCAGGGACAGGTGAACTCTTATGGCTACACCTTC
-,TRBV3-1/TRBV3-2,TRBJ2-5,-,CASSQEPGARGQETQYF,TGTGCCAGCAGCCAAGAACCTGGGGCGCGGGGACAAGAGACCCAGTACTTC
-,TRBV19,TRBJ2-7,TRBD2,CASSMGLASYEQYF,TGTGCCAGTAGTATGGGACTAGCCTCCTACGAGCAGTACTTC
-,TRBV3-1/TRBV3-2,TRBJ2-7,TRBD1,CASSQAGTGSYEQYF,TGTGCCAGCAGCCAGGCCGGGACAGGTTCCTACGAGCAGTACTTC
-,TRBV4-1,TRBJ1-5,TRBD1,CASSLDDRGNQPQHF,TGCGCCAGCAGCCTGGATGACAGGGGGAATCAGCCCCAGCATTTT
-,TRBV7-2,TRBJ1-6,-,CASSLWGAYNSPLHF,TGTGCCAGCAGCTTATGGGGCGCCTATAATTCACCCCTCCACTTT
-,TRBV3-1/TRBV3-2,TRBJ1-3,TRBD1,CASSQPSTGGPSGNTIYF,TGTGCCAGCAGCCAACCTTCTACAGGGGGCCCATCTGGAAACACCATATATTTT
-,TRBV30,TRBJ2-7,-,CACQRARHLGQREQYF,TGTGCCTGCCAAAGGGCCAGACACCTTGGACAGAGGGAGCAGTACTTC